This T cell receptor (beta chain) comes out of a study of human T cells and chemical hapten exposure. Whole-study context: Each patient's scalp received weekly diphenylcyclopropenone throughout the roughly 23-week study.

The study, taken as a whole, reports: Against controls, expanded TCRs gave rise to significantly more large CDR3 similarity clusters.

TCRdb re-called the RACE reads through MiXCR, storing one row per CDR3 protein. The table has more than 100,000 distinct CDR3 sequences, about an eighth seen once. Remarks on this clonotype: What it recognizes is unknown.

CDR1 and CDR2 (germline): DFQATT, SNEGSKA (reference sequence). V shed 3 bases, J shed 4 bases, and the junction held 5 bases outside the gene matches. The CDR3 extends over 15 amino acids. Time point denoted: patch test 1, 2 weeks after DPC sensitization. Described treatment: therapeutic diphenylcyclopropenone sensitization with weekly scalp DPC. The sequence was obtained from a man younger than 35 with alopecia areata. Some clones in this sample may be carry-over from other donors' samples. This material consisted of whole blood, taken in connection with sensitization to the hapten diphenylcyclopropenone (DPC). The chain couples TRBV20-1 to TRBJ2-7, with TRBD2 matching 14 bases. The CDR3 spells CSAREGLAGGYEQYF. The CDR3 bases are TGCAGTGCTAGGGAAGGACTAGCGGGGGGATACGAGCAGTACTTC.